The sequence of this TCR beta chain was determined in a study of cytomegalovirus exposure and HLA in healthy donors. The PCR contained 60 Vbeta and 13 Jbeta primers. The repertoire was sequenced with immunoSEQ multiplex PCR; TCRdb's copy has only in-frame clones and lacks some. The sample consists of 170,000 or so clones, less than 85% of them appearing once. Notes on this clone: Its antigen remains unknown.

The study, taken as a whole, reports: Analyzed later, association rates of TCRs varied across HLA loci, with DRB1 most and HLA-C fewest. Compared with the approximately 680-donor mean, an Asian-associated ancestry cluster reportedly had fewer N-insertions, according to a later analysis.

Material: PBMCs. This sequence was found in a boy between 10 and 17 years old in good health and CMV-seronegative.

The CDR3 DNA is TGTGCCTGGAGTCTACCGGACAGGACCCATGGCTACGAGCAGTACTTC. Protein: CAWSLPDRTHGYEQYF. The chain joins TRBV30 to TRBJ2-7, with 7 bases aligning to TRBD1. The CDR3 runs to 16 residues. The J segment lost 3 bases and the V segment lost 2 bases, leaving 13 bases of the junction unmatched. Germline CDR1 and CDR2: GTSNPN and SVGIG (reference sequence).